These T cell receptor beta chains were read from a single sample in a study of cytomegalovirus exposure and HLA in healthy donors. Data came from immunoSEQ multiplex PCR; TCRdb stores just in-frame clones and leaves some out. The sample lists about 160,000 clones; roughly 80% were seen once. Sample: PBMCs. The receptors derive from a man aged 30-40 years in good health and CMV-seronegative. CDR3s include the opening cysteine and the closing phenylalanine or tryptophan. The order of the fields is D gene, J gene, clone size, V gene, CDR3 protein, CDR3 DNA. A D gene is named only where the DNA matches it firmly. Clone size is stated in some rows and not others, as once, few, many or a class when expanded.

- | TRBJ1-5 | - | TRBV10-3 | CAISESSWESNQPQHF | TGTGCCATCAGTGAGTCGAGCTGGGAGAGCAATCAGCCCCAGCATTTT
- | TRBJ1-2 | - | TRBV10-2 | CASRSGAYGYTF | TGCGCCAGCAGATCAGGGGCCTATGGCTACACCTTC
- | TRBJ2-2 | - | TRBV9 | CASSVTTGELFF | TGTGCCAGCAGCGTGACTACCGGGGAGCTGTTTTTT
TRBD1 | TRBJ1-2 | - | TRBV7-6 | CASSSRSNTGTGDSGYTF | TGTGCCAGCAGCTCCCGATCGAACACCGGGACAGGGGATTCTGGCTACACCTTC
- | TRBJ2-1 | - | TRBV27 | CASSPPRVGTHYNEQFF | TGTGCCAGCAGCCCCCCGCGGGTGGGGACTCACTACAATGAGCAGTTCTTC
- | TRBJ2-3 | - | TRBV7-9 | CASSLGDGTGRRTDTQYF | TGTGCCAGCAGCTTAGGGGACGGGACTGGCAGGCGCACAGATACGCAGTATTTT
- | TRBJ1-3 | - | TRBV10-3 | CAISDGSDTIYF | TGTGCCATCAGTGACGGGTCGGACACCATATATTTT
- | TRBJ1-1 | - | TRBV5-8 | CASSLAGRPEAFF | TGTGCCAGCAGCTTGGCGGGGAGGCCTGAAGCTTTCTTT
TRBD2 | TRBJ2-3 | - | TRBV6-5 | CASSYGLAGDEDTQYF | TGTGCCAGCAGTTACGGACTAGCGGGAGATGAAGATACGCAGTATTTT
- | TRBJ2-7 | - | TRBV6-1 | CASSDGRAAYEQYF | TGTGCCAGCAGTGACGGGCGGGCCGCCTACGAGCAGTACTTC
TRBD2 | TRBJ2-1 | - | TRBV9 | CASSVVGGSGNEQFF | TGTGCCAGCAGCGTAGTGGGGGGTAGCGGGAATGAGCAGTTCTTC
- | TRBJ2-3 | - | TRBV7-8 | CASSLLQGYSDTQYF | TGTGCCAGCAGCTTACTTCAGGGGTACTCAGATACGCAGTATTTT
- | TRBJ1-5 | - | TRBV10-1 | CASSEGDGSNQPQHF | TGCGCCAGCAGTGAAGGGGATGGGAGCAATCAGCCCCAGCATTTT
- | TRBJ1-2 | - | TRBV30 | CAWSARQAYNYGYTF | TGTGCCTGGAGTGCCCGACAGGCCTACAACTATGGCTACACCTTC
TRBD1 | TRBJ2-7 | few | TRBV27 | CASSSWTGGDEQYF | TGTGCCAGCAGTTCCTGGACAGGGGGCGACGAGCAGTACTTC
- | TRBJ1-2 | - | TRBV5-1 | CASSLYSYGYTF | TGCGCCAGCAGCCTCTACAGCTATGGCTACACCTTC
- | TRBJ2-7 | few | TRBV5-1 | CASSLDGTTYEQYF | TGCGCCAGCAGCTTGGACGGAACTACCTACGAGCAGTACTTC
- | TRBJ1-5 | - | TRBV4-1 | CASSQEEEQWVQPQHF | TGCGCCAGCAGCCAAGAAGAGGAGCAGTGGGTTCAGCCCCAGCATTTT
TRBD1 | TRBJ2-7 | - | TRBV6-6 | CASSVQGKPYEQYF | TGTGCCAGCAGTGTACAGGGGAAGCCCTACGAGCAGTACTTC
- | TRBJ2-7 | - | TRBV11-3 | CASSLSQYYEQYF | TGTGCCAGCAGCTTAAGTCAGTACTACGAGCAGTACTTC
TRBD1 | TRBJ1-6 | - | TRBV6-5 | CASSYRRITGDSPLHF | TGTGCCAGCAGTTACCGAAGGATTACAGGGGATTCACCCCTCCACTTT
TRBD2 | TRBJ2-3 | - | TRBV5-1 | CASSPGLAGTREGAQYF | TGCGCCAGCAGCCCCGGACTAGCGGGAACCCGGGAAGGAGCGCAGTATTTT
TRBD1 | TRBJ1-4 | - | TRBV7-2 | CASSSRGQGAYEKLFF | TGTGCCAGCAGCTCCCGGGGACAGGGGGCTTATGAAAAACTGTTTTTT
- | TRBJ1-1 | - | TRBV30 | CAWTGGARAFF | TGTGCCTGGACAGGAGGGGCGCGGGCTTTCTTT
- | TRBJ2-7 | - | TRBV30 | CAWSVRGGRRNYEQYF | TGTGCCTGGAGTGTAAGGGGAGGCAGACGGAACTACGAGCAGTACTTC
TRBD2 | TRBJ2-1 | - | TRBV6-1 | CASRQLAGSPNEQFF | TGTGCCAGCAGACAACTAGCGGGATCCCCCAATGAGCAGTTCTTC
- | TRBJ1-2 | - | TRBV30 | CARVGGEGGGGYTF | TGTGCCCGGGTGGGTGGTGAGGGAGGTGGTGGCTACACCTTC
- | TRBJ2-3 | once | TRBV5-1 | CASSPVGLSTDTQYF | TGCGCCAGCAGCCCTGTGGGACTTAGCACAGATACGCAGTATTTT
TRBD1 | TRBJ2-7 | - | TRBV28 | CASSLRGQNLYEQYF | TGTGCCAGCAGTTTAAGGGGACAGAATCTTTACGAGCAGTACTTC